Following are 23 T cell receptor beta chains from one sample sequenced in a study of cytomegalovirus exposure and HLA in healthy donors. The PCR had 60 Vbeta and 13 Jbeta primers. This table comes from immunoSEQ multiplex PCR, and its TCRdb copy is limited to in-frame clones, with some not included. The data show 140,000 to 150,000 clones, about 70% seen once. The sample was PBMCs. The receptor source for this set is a woman between 40 and 55 years old in good health and CMV-seronegative.

Here the CDR3 reads CASSLDSPVSYEQYF. The CDR3 bases are TGTGCCAGCAGCTTAGATAGTCCGGTCTCCTACGAGCAGTACTTC. This chain joins TRBV11-2 and TRBJ2-7; no clear D. This CDR3 has 15 amino acids. Germline CDR1 SGHAT, CDR2 FQNNGV. With 0 bases removed from V and 0 bases from J, the gap between germline ends came to 9 bases.

The chain has TRBV7-9 and TRBJ2-7; 14 bases are shared with TRBD2. The CDR3 contains 15 residues. The ends lost 4 bases at V and 3 bases at J; junction bases unmatched: 2. Looked up from germline, CDR1 is SEHNR and CDR2 is FQNEAQ (reference sequence). In DNA form, the CDR3 reads TGTGCCAGCAGCTCGGGACTAGCGGGGGTCTACGAGCAGTACTTC. This gives the protein CASSSGLAGVYEQYF.

This chain joins TRBV30 and TRBJ1-6, with 7 bases lining up with TRBD1. The length of the CDR3 is 14 residues. The V gene's germline CDR1 is GTSNPN and CDR2 SVGIG (reference sequence). V lost 3 bases to trimming and J lost 3 bases; unmatched junction nucleotides: 2. For the CDR3, the DNA is TGTGCCTGGAGACGACAGGGCTATAATTCACCCCTCCACTTT. This gives the protein CAWRRQGYNSPLHF.

The rearrangement links TRBV18 to TRBJ1-3, with D possibly being TRBD1 (5 bases). Germline V CDR1 and CDR2: KGHSH, LQKENI. The V end was cut by 2 bases, the J end by 4 bases, with 9 bases between. This CDR3 spans 14 amino acids. The DNA of the CDR3 is TGTGCCAGCTCACCAGCAGGGATCGGAAACACCATATATTTT. Protein: CASSPAGIGNTIYF.

The rearrangement uses TRBV30 and TRBJ2-1, with 14 bases fitting TRBD2. V lost 4 bases, J lost 10 bases, and 12 bases stayed unmatched. There are 16 residues in the CDR3. The germline CDR1 and CDR2 sequences are GTSNPN and SVGIG (reference sequence). CDR3 coding DNA: TGTGCCTGGAAGTCTGGCGGGACTAGCGGGAGCCGGGAGCAGTTCTTC. It translates to CAWKSGGTSGSREQFF.

The rearrangement joins TRBV2 to TRBJ2-3; D is unresolved. Between the trimmed V and J ends, which lost 6 bases and 2 bases, there was a span of 12 bases. Germline assignment: CDR1 SNHLY and CDR2 FYNNEI. The CDR3 has 14 amino acids. CDR3 DNA: TGTGCCAGCAGGAGAATACAGTTCACAGATACGCAGTATTTT. It is translated as CASRRIQFTDTQYF.

The CDR3 loop reads CASSPLGGKDEQFF. The CDR3 DNA follows: TGTGCCAGCAGCCCCCTGGGGGGTAAGGATGAGCAGTTCTTC. The chain has TRBV5-4 and TRBJ2-1; D might be TRBD2 (6 bases). This CDR3 region has 14 residues. From germline, CDR1 is SGHNT and CDR2 YYREEE (reference sequence). Trimming shortened V by 4 bases and J by 8 bases, and 16 bases separated the two germline ends.

The chain couples TRBV28 to TRBJ1-2, with D tentatively TRBD1 (5 bases). The CDR3 spans 13 residues. The V and J ends lost 6 bases and 8 bases respectively, with 16 bases between them. Germline CDR1 reads MDHEN; CDR2 reads SYDVKM. Here the CDR3 reads CASSTPGLQGYTF. The CDR3 nucleotides read TGTGCCAGCAGCACCCCGGGACTCCAGGGCTACACCTTC.

Only one count was recorded for this clone. This chain joins TRBV7-7 and TRBJ2-1; 7 positions match TRBD2. CDR1 and CDR2 (germline): SSHAT, FNYEAQ (reference sequence). The CDR3 loop spans 15 amino acids. Unmatched junction bases numbered 14, after V lost 8 bases and J lost 7 bases. DNA of the CDR3: TGTGCCAGCGCGGGGTCTGGCGGGAGTAGTAATGAGCAGTTCTTC. Its translation: CASAGSGGSSNEQFF.

The V and J genes are TRBV10-3 and TRBJ2-3; TRBD2 aligns across 15 bases. The germline V gene has CDR1 ENHRY and CDR2 SYGVKD. The CDR3 contains 16 residues. Losses at the gene ends were 5 bases for V and 1 base for J; bases not matched to a gene: 1. CDR3 in DNA: TGTGCCATCAGTTGGACTAGCGGGGGGGGCACAGATACGCAGTATTTT. Translation gives CAISWTSGGGTDTQYF.

V and J are TRBV30 and TRBJ1-6; D might be TRBD1 (5 bases). The CDR3 contains 16 residues. In germline, CDR1 is GTSNPN, CDR2 SVGIG (reference sequence). Trimming removed 2 bases at V and 4 bases at J, with 15 bases between. CDR3 DNA: TGTGCCTGGAGTCGGGAGTTTGAGGGGTATAATTCACCCCTCCACTTT. It translates to CAWSREFEGYNSPLHF.

This clone appeared a single time. The chain uses TRBV28 and TRBJ1-1, with a possible D match to TRBD1 (5 bases). Germline V lookup: CDR1 MDHEN, CDR2 SYDVKM. Trimming removed 10 bases from V and 1 base from J, with 22 bases in between. The CDR3 is made up of 16 amino acids. DNA for the CDR3: TGTGCCATATCTAGATCGACAGCGCAAGGGAACACTGAAGCTTTCTTT. Encoded protein: CAISRSTAQGNTEAFF. The whole variable domain, remainder taken from reference TRBV28 and TRBJ1-1, is DVKVTQSSRYLVKRTGEKVFLECVQDMDHENMFWYRQDPGLGLRLIYFSYDVKMKEKGDIPEGYSVSREKKERFSLILESASTNQTSMYLCAISRSTAQGNTEAFFGQGTRLTVV.

The chain joins TRBV5-1 to TRBJ2-7; D unresolved. This CDR3 region has 16 residues. Germline values: CDR1 SGHRS, CDR2 YFSETQ. The V gene lost 0 bases and the J gene lost 2 bases, with 15 bases spanning the gap. CDR3 loop: CASSLVTTAITYEQYF. The DNA for the CDR3 is TGCGCCAGCAGCTTGGTAACCACAGCTATAACCTACGAGCAGTACTTC.

CDR3 region: CASSSTSDRSTAFF. The CDR3 DNA is TGTGCCAGCAGTTCAACGTCGGACAGGTCCACAGCTTTCTTT. The chain links TRBV6-5 to TRBJ1-1; TRBD1 agrees at 7 bases. Germline lookup yields CDR1 MNHEY and CDR2 SVGAGI. This CDR3 contains 14 residues. V was pared by 4 bases and J by 10 bases, with 12 bases of the junction left unmatched.

The chain couples TRBV6-1 to TRBJ2-7; 7 bases line up with TRBD1. V lost 10 bases and J lost 0; bases outside the gene matches: 12. The CDR3 is 15 amino acids. Per germline, CDR1 MNHNS and CDR2 SASEGT. CDR3 protein: CATHPRQGLSYEQYF. CDR3 bases: TGTGCCACCCACCCCAGACAGGGTCTCTCCTACGAGCAGTACTTC.

The chain joins TRBV6-5 to TRBJ2-1, with a possible D match to TRBD2 (5 bases). The V gene lost 6 bases and the J gene lost 4 bases, with 13 bases spanning the gap. The germline gives CDR1 MNHEY, CDR2 SVGAGI. The CDR3 consists of 14 residues. This chain's CDR3 is CASRGNGVYNEQFF. CDR3 DNA sequence: TGTGCCAGCAGAGGAAACGGGGTTTACAATGAGCAGTTCTTC.

This chain uses TRBV9 with TRBJ2-7; D possibly corresponds to TRBD1 (6 bases). Germline CDR1 is SGDLS and CDR2 is YYNGEE. The V end was cut by 4 bases, the J end by 3 bases, with 23 bases between. The CDR3 is 17 amino acids. CDR3 sequence (DNA): TGTGCCAGCAGCACCGAGTCAGGGATTTTAGGGGGCTACGAGCAGTACTTC. This gives the protein CASSTESGILGGYEQYF.

J is TRBJ2-5 and V is TRBV27, with D hard to call. The CDR3 runs to 15 residues. The germline V gene has CDR1 MNHEY and CDR2 SMNVEV (reference sequence). The V gene lost 2 bases and the J gene lost 2 bases, with 12 bases spanning the gap. CDR3 nucleotides: TGTGCCAGCAGTTTAGGGCAGAACCGTCAAGAGACCCAGTACTTC. Translated: CASSLGQNRQETQYF.

The chain couples TRBV6-4 to TRBJ2-1, with D unclear. Germline values: CDR1 MRHNA, CDR2 SNTAGT. Trimming took 0 bases from V and 5 from J, leaving 8 bases between them. This CDR3 is 14 amino acids long. CDR3 bases: TGTGCCAGCAGTGACTCTTACTCTGACAATGAGCAGTTCTTC. Translated: CASSDSYSDNEQFF.

This clone is a singleton in its sample. This rearrangement joins TRBV6-4 to TRBJ2-1; 9 bases fit TRBD2. CDR1 is MRHNA, CDR2 SNTAGT, per germline. V gave up 4 bases and J gave up 10 bases; unmatched junction bases: 5. The CDR3 runs to 13 residues. The CDR3 DNA reads as TGTGCCAGCAGTGCGGGGCTAGCGGGGGAGCAGTTCTTC. It specifies CASSAGLAGEQFF.

This clone showed up just once. This chain links TRBV19 with TRBJ1-1, with 8 bases lining up with TRBD1. The germline gives CDR1 LNHDA, CDR2 SQIVND (reference sequence). The CDR3 is 16 residues long. The trim removed 5 bases at V and 4 bases at J, leaving 12 bases unmatched. CDR3 region: CASSELGTGWITEAFF. The DNA for the CDR3 is TGTGCCAGTAGTGAACTCGGGACAGGTTGGATCACTGAAGCTTTCTTT.

The CDR3 DNA sequence: TGTGCCAGCAGCTTAGAAGGCCTAGCGGGGAGGCAGTTCTTC. Its protein product is CASSLEGLAGRQFF. The chain joins TRBV11-3 to TRBJ2-1, with TRBD2 identical over 9 bases. V lost 0 bases to trimming and J lost 12 bases; unmatched junction nucleotides: 6. The CDR3 sequence is 14 residues long. Germline assignment: CDR1 SGHNT and CDR2 YENEEA.

The chain combines TRBV18 with TRBJ2-5; D gene uncertain. Germline values: CDR1 KGHSH, CDR2 LQKENI. CDR3 length equals 13 residues. Trimming left V 0 bases short and J 1 base short, with 3 bases between. The CDR3 here is CASSPPSQETQYF. The CDR3 coding sequence is TGTGCCAGCTCACCACCCAGCCAAGAGACCCAGTACTTC.